This T cell receptor beta chain was retrieved from a study of Graves' ophthalmopathy and Graves' hyperthyroidism. Study results and caveats: Ophthalmopathy was separated from stable hyperthyroidism by a 13-signature model with 85% to 90% sensitivity and approximately 81% specificity.

This clonotype was observed a few times. Its specificity is not known. Germline CDR1 and CDR2: LGHDT and YNNKEL (reference sequence). V dropped 0 bases and J dropped 2; count of bases not matched to a gene: 5. The CDR3 is 16 amino acids. TCR beta CDR3 regions were amplified from RNA transcripts. RT-PCR with HTBI primers came first, then second-round multiplex PCR. One entry per CDR3 protein results from TCRdb running MiXCR on the multiplex PCR reads. The table lists a few hundred thousand distinct CDR3 sequences, about two fifths of them singletons. Sequenced sample: peripheral blood or thyroid tissue (not recorded which). The TCR sequence derives from an adult man with Graves' hyperthyroidism. The V call is TRBV3-1, the J call TRBJ2-7; 9 bases line up with TRBD2. CDR3 sequence (DNA): TGTGCCAGCAGCCAAGATTCGACTAGCGGAACCTACGAGCAGTACTTC. Translation: CASSQDSTSGTYEQYF.